The following is a T cell receptor beta chain sequence with its context. The antigen is undetermined. The germline CDR1 and CDR2 sequences are SGHRS and YFSETQ. The ends were cut back, 2 bases at V and 7 bases at J, with 12 bases in the middle. This CDR3 spans 14 amino acids. The data were obtained in a study of cytomegalovirus exposure and HLA in healthy donors. Study-wide points: Accurate prediction of HLA-A and HLA-B alleles (for most subjects) was reportedly achieved from TCR beta sequences. A likely sequencing artifact accounted for one observed cluster of highly shared sequence variants. Later analysis reportedly placed an Asian-associated ancestry cluster below the approximately 650-donor mean in N-insertions. The study had only CMV serostatus as immune exposure information.

The PCR made use of 60 Vbeta and 13 Jbeta primers. The table came from immunoSEQ multiplex PCR; TCRdb's copy has only in-frame clones and leaves some out. Among over 110,000 clones listed, 78% were seen once. The chain combines TRBV5-1 with TRBJ2-2; D unresolved. The specimen sequenced was PBMCs. The sequence was collected from a woman aged 35 to 49 in good health and CMV-seropositive. DNA for the CDR3: TGCGCCAGCAGCTTTTCCCCCGATAGCGGGGAGCTGTTTTTT. Amino acid sequence: CASSFSPDSGELFF.